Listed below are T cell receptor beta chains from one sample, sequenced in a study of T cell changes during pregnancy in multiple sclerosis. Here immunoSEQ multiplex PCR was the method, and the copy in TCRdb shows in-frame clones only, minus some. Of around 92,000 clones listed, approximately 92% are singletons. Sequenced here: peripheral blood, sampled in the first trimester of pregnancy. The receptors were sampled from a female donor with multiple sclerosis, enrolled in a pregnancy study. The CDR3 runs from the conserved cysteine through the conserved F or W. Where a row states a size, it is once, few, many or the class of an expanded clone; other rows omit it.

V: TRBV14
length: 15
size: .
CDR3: CASSGRDSHFYEQYF

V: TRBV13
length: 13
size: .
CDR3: CASSLRGDTEAFF

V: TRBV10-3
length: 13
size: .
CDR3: CAISEQNSYEQYF

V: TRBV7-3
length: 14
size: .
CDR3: CASSGTGVGGELFF

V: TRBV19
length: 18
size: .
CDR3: CASSMSLGAGPSYNEQFF

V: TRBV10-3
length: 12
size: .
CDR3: CAISPSGEKLFF

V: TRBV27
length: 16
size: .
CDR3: CASSPSLGDNTGELFF

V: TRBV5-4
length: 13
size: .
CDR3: CASSLYRGYGYTF

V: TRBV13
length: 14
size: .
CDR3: CASSLPAGADTQYF

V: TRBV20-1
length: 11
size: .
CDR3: CSFTANEKLFF

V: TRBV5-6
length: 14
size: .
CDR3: CASSFRSSYNEQFF

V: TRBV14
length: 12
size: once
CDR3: CASSPGAAEAFF

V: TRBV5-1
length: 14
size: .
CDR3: CASSPGHREETQYF

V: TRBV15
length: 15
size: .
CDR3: CATSRVVQANTEAFF

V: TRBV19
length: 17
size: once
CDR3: CASSILPAGLGNQPQHF

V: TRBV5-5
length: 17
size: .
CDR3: CASSFHVRQGGYNEQFF

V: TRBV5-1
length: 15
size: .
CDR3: CASSLYGVRSTEAFF

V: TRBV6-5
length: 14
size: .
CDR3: CASSYGDRAGEQYF

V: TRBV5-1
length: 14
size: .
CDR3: CASSLEEGAYGYTF

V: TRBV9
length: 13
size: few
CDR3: CASSVVSDSPLHF

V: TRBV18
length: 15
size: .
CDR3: CASSPVAGRNYGYTF

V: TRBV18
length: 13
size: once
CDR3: CASSPEEAGEQYF

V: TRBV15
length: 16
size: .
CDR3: CATSRGMRQNGETQYF

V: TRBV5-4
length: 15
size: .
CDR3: CASSLVSGMDYGYTF

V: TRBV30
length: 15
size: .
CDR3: CAWIPPGLDGYEQYF

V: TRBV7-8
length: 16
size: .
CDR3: CASSLLAARSTDTQYF

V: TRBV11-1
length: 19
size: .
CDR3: CASSLAKLGKRGDYNEQFF

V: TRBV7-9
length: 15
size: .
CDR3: CASSSTGVRYNEQFF

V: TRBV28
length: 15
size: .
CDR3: CASMDFFERNQPQHF

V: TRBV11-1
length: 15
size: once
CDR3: CASSHPGQIADTQYF

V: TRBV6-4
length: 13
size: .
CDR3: CASSRGLNYGYTF

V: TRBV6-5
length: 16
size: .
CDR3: CASSYPQGADTGELFF

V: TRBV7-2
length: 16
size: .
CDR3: CASSLVGQGTGQPQHF

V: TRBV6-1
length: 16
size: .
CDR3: CASSEFGVTTNEKLFF

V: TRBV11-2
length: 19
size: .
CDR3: CASSRIGATSGGSEETQYF

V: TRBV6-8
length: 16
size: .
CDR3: CASNGGTGGSNYGYTF

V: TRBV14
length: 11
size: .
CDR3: CASSQGASQYF

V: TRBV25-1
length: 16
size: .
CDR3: CASSALLAGASNEQFF

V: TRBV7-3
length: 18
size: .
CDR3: CASSLTYGQGVYTDTQYF

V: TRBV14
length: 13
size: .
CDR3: CASSRTGRNTIYF

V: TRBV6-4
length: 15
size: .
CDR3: CASSDFSGGTDTQYF

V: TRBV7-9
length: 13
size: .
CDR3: CASSPRETDTQYF

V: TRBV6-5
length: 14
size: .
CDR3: CASREGGAYNEQFF